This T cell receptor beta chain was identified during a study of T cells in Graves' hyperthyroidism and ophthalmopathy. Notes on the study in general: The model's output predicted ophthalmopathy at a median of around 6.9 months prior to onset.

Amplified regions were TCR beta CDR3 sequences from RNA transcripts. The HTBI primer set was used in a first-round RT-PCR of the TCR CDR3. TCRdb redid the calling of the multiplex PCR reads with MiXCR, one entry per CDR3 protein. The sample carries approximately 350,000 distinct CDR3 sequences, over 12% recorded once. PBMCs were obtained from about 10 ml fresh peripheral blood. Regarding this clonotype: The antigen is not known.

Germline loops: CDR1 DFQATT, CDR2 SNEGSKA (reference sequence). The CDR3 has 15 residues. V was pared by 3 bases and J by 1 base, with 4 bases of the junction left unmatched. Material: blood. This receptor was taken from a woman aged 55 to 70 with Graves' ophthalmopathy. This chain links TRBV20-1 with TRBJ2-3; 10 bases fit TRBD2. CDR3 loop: CSASPLAGRTDTQYF. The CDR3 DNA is TGCAGTGCTAGCCCACTAGCGGGGCGCACAGATACGCAGTATTTT.